These 20 T cell receptor beta chains were sequenced from one sample in a study of control samples from healthy donors and cancer patients. Generated by immunoSEQ multiplex PCR, the TCRdb table keeps only in-frame clones and is missing some. The sample includes about 120,000 clones, about 86% of them seen just once. Material for sequencing was blood. All receptors come from a man aged 25 to 40 in good health.

This clone was counted at least ten times. The genes are TRBV2 and TRBJ1-1, with D possibly being TRBD1 (5 bases). The germline V gene has CDR1 SNHLY and CDR2 FYNNEI. Trimming left V 8 bases short and J 1 base short, with 11 bases between. The CDR3 sequence is 13 residues long. CDR3 region: CASLGPQNTEAFF. CDR3 bases: TGTGCCAGCTTGGGACCTCAGAACACTGAAGCTTTCTTT. The full variable domain, completed using reference TRBV2 and TRBJ1-1, is EPEVTQTPSHQVTQMGQEVILRCVPISNHLYFYWYRQILGQKVEFLVSFYNNEISEKSEIFDDQFSVERPDGSNFTLKIRSTKLEDSAMYFCASLGPQNTEAFFGQGTRLTVV.

The chain combines TRBV24-1 with TRBJ1-1; perhaps TRBD1 as D (5 bases). The CDR3 runs to 13 residues. V was cut by 7 bases and J by 3 bases, with 11 bases left in between. CDR1 KGHDR and CDR2 SFDVKD come from the germline V gene. Here the CDR3 reads CATRRGRDTEAFF. The DNA for the CDR3 is TGTGCCACCAGACGAGGCAGGGACACTGAAGCTTTCTTT.

The chain employs TRBV21-1 and TRBJ1-2. TRBV21-1 is a pseudogene locus. CDR3 length equals 15 residues. CDR3 amino acids: CASSSPREVAYGYTF. The DNA for the CDR3 is TGTGCCAGCAGCTCCCCCCGGGAGGTGGCCTATGGCTACACCTTC.

Only a few counts were recorded for this clone. The gene calls are TRBV5-5 and TRBJ2-5, with a possible D match to TRBD1 (6 bases). This CDR3 is 15 amino acids long. V was shortened by 1 base and J by 5 bases, with 15 bases between the two germline ends. Germline CDR1 is SGHKS and CDR2 is YYEKEE (reference sequence). As DNA, the CDR3 is TGTGCCAGCAGCTTGTATACAGGGCCGGGGGAGACCCAGTACTTC. This codes for CASSLYTGPGETQYF. The entire variable domain, with the rest obtained from reference TRBV5-5 and TRBJ2-5, is as follows: DAGVTQSPTHLIKTRGQQVTLRCSPISGHKSVSWYQQVLGQGPQFIFQYYEKEERGRGNFPDRFSARQFPNYSSELNVNALLLGDSALYLCASSLYTGPGETQYFGPGTRLLVL.

This clone appeared once. The rearrangement uses TRBV19 and TRBJ1-6, with D maybe TRBD1 (5 bases). CDR3 length equals 15 residues. Trimming pared 5 bases from V and 5 bases from J, leaving 13 bases between. The germline V gene has CDR1 LNHDA and CDR2 SQIVND (reference sequence). Here the CDR3 DNA reads TGTGCCAGTAGTTGGCAAGACAGTGATAATTCACCCCTCCACTTT. As protein: CASSWQDSDNSPLHF.

V gene TRBV24-1 combines with J gene TRBJ2-1, with D perhaps TRBD2 (5 bases). CDR3 length: 12 amino acids. V was shortened by 7 bases and J by 10 bases, with 13 bases between the two germline ends. The V gene's germline CDR1 is KGHDR and CDR2 SFDVKD. CDR3 coding DNA: TGTGCCACCAGAGGCCCTTCGGGGGAGCAGTTCTTC. It is translated as CATRGPSGEQFF.

The sample holds one count of this clone. This chain uses TRBV11-3 with TRBJ1-5; 8 bases are shared with TRBD1. From germline, CDR1 is SGHNT and CDR2 YENEEA. V lost 3 bases and J lost 4; bases outside the gene matches: 2. The CDR3 is 14 amino acids. CDR3 loop: CASSFTGGNQPQHF. The CDR3, as DNA: TGTGCCAGCAGCTTTACAGGGGGAAATCAGCCCCAGCATTTT.

CDR3 nucleotides: TGTGCCAGCAGTTATAATGGAGGCTACGAGCAGTACTTC. Translated, it gives CASSYNGGYEQYF. The V and J genes are TRBV6-5 and TRBJ2-7; tentatively, D is TRBD2 (5 bases). Germline V lookup: CDR1 MNHEY, CDR2 SVGAGI. V lost 3 bases and J lost 3, with 9 bases in between. The length of the CDR3 is 13 residues.

In this sample, this clone turned up a few times. The rearrangement joins TRBV3-1 (or the pseudogene TRBV3-2) to TRBJ1-4, with 7 bases aligning to TRBD1. Trimming at V came to 4 bases and at J to 4 bases, leaving 6 bases not matched to a gene. The CDR3 runs 15 residues. Germline-derived CDR1 and CDR2 are LGHDT and YNNKEL (reference sequence). The CDR3 loop reads CASSLPGQLNEKLFF. The CDR3 bases are TGTGCCAGCAGCCTTCCGGGACAGCTTAATGAAAAACTGTTTTTT.

The chain links TRBV19 to TRBJ1-3; D unresolved. The CDR3 is made up of 14 amino acids. Trimming left V 8 bases short and J 8 bases short, with 19 bases between. The germline V gene has CDR1 LNHDA and CDR2 SQIVND (reference sequence). CDR3 sequence: CASSKWSGQDTIYF. The CDR3 bases are TGTGCCAGTTCGAAGTGGTCTGGGCAGGACACCATATATTTT.

CDR3 coding DNA: TGTGCCAGCAGCTCCTACTCGGGAGAGACCCAGTACTTC. Its protein is CASSSYSGETQYF. V gene TRBV5-6 combines with J gene TRBJ2-5, with D unclear. Trimming removed 3 bases at V and 4 bases at J, with 10 bases between. This CDR3 region has 13 residues. Per germline, CDR1 SGHDT and CDR2 YYEEEE.

The chain recombines TRBV30 with TRBJ1-1; 8 positions agree with TRBD1. J gave up 0 bases and V 4 bases, and 7 bases lay outside the gene matches. There are 15 residues in the CDR3. The germline V gene encodes CDR1 GTSNPN and CDR2 SVGIG (reference sequence). CDR3 DNA: TGTGCCTGGACAAAACCAGGGGGCTTGAACACTGAAGCTTTCTTT. It codes for CAWTKPGGLNTEAFF.

This clone has just a few counts. The chain is built from TRBV5-1 and TRBJ1-1; the D gene is possibly TRBD1 (5 bases). Looked up from germline, CDR1 is SGHRS and CDR2 is YFSETQ. This CDR3 contains 12 residues. Trimming shortened V by 4 bases and J by 11 bases, and 15 bases separated the two germline ends. CDR3 in DNA: TGCGCCAGCAGCCGGGACCTTACTGGGGCTTTCTTT. Translated, it gives CASSRDLTGAFF.

V is TRBV10-2 and J is TRBJ1-5, with 8 bases fitting TRBD1. The CDR3 length is 17 residues. V shed 5 bases, J shed 0 bases, and the junction held 9 bases outside the gene matches. The germline V gene encodes CDR1 WSHSY and CDR2 SAAADI. CDR3 sequence reads: CASSRDRGIYSNQPQHF. For the CDR3, the DNA is TGCGCCAGCAGTCGAGACAGGGGAATATATAGCAATCAGCCCCAGCATTTT.

The chain has TRBV10-2 and TRBJ1-2, with 7 positions matching TRBD1. Germline CDR1 is WSHSY and CDR2 is SAAADI. Trimming removed 6 bases from V and 7 bases from J; junction bases left unmatched: 8. The CDR3 sequence is 13 residues long. The CDR3 is CASSVQGKRGYTF. The CDR3 DNA follows: TGCGCCAGCAGCGTACAGGGGAAGCGTGGCTACACCTTC.

This clone was seen only a few times. This chain links TRBV2 with TRBJ2-2; TRBD1 matches at 10 bases. V shed 4 bases and J 3 bases; nucleotides not matched to a gene: 2. This CDR3 is built from 15 residues. Germline CDR1 SNHLY, CDR2 FYNNEI. This CDR3 reads CASSGGQGYTGELFF. The CDR3, as DNA: TGTGCCAGCAGTGGGGGACAGGGGTACACCGGGGAGCTGTTTTTT.

The rearrangement joins TRBV9 to TRBJ2-3, with D uncertain. Trimming removed 0 bases at V and 5 bases at J, with 7 bases between. The CDR3 covers 13 residues. CDR1 is SGDLS and CDR2 is YYNGEE in the germline V gene. CDR3 sequence reads: CASSVATVDTQYF. The CDR3 DNA reads as TGTGCCAGCAGCGTAGCTACGGTAGATACGCAGTATTTT.

CDR3 sequence: CASSLAGNSNQPQHF. The CDR3 coding sequence is TGCGCCAGCAGCTTGGCAGGGAATAGCAATCAGCCCCAGCATTTT. The chain employs TRBV5-1 and TRBJ1-5, with D possibly matching TRBD1 (5 bases). Trimming stripped 0 bases from V and 0 bases from J, with 7 bases between. Germline V gene lookup returns CDR1 SGHRS and CDR2 YFSETQ. This CDR3 is 15 amino acids long.

This chain connects TRBV19 to TRBJ2-1; D is uncertain. CDR1 and CDR2 (germline): LNHDA, SQIVND (reference sequence). The CDR3 runs to 16 residues. V lost 6 bases and J 0 bases, leaving 15 bases between the germline ends. The CDR3 sequence: CASSLHRGPSYNEQFF. CDR3 in DNA: TGTGCCAGTAGCCTTCACCGTGGGCCCTCCTACAATGAGCAGTTCTTC.

The chain combines TRBV30 with TRBJ1-1, with D unresolved. The CDR3 is 13 residues long. The V end lost 0 bases, the J end lost 4 bases, and 9 bases lay between the germline ends. Germline CDR1 and CDR2: GTSNPN and SVGIG (reference sequence). CDR3 residues: CAWSVREGTEAFF. The CDR3 DNA reads TGTGCCTGGAGTGTCCGGGAGGGCACTGAAGCTTTCTTT.